This TCR beta chain was found in a study of T-cell reconstitution after alpha-beta-depleted transplantation in children. It was with unique molecular identifiers that the TCRbeta library was prepared. TCRdb re-derived calls from the PCR reads in MiXCR, one entry per CDR3 protein. The sample shows about 250,000 distinct CDR3 sequences, around 25% of them seen only once. The CDR3 has 13 residues. The V end was cut by 2 bases, the J end by 6 bases, with 7 bases between. The germline CDR1 and CDR2 sequences are MNHNY and SVGAGI (reference sequence). The sequence came from a female patient between 2 and 15 years old who had a stem cell transplant for congenital amegakaryocytic thrombocytopenia, so the T cells may come from the graft donor. The source was PBMCs, mostly from graft donor cells, collected 360 days after TCRalphabeta/CD19-depleted stem cell transplant. The rearrangement joins TRBV6-6 to TRBJ2-2; D unresolved. This chain's CDR3 is CASSYLWAGELFF. The CDR3 DNA sequence: TGTGCCAGCAGTTACCTTTGGGCCGGGGAGCTGTTTTTT.